This entry lists 11 T cell receptor beta chains sequenced from one sample in a study of T cells in localized non-small cell lung cancer. Sequencing used immunoSEQ multiplex PCR; TCRdb keeps in-frame clones, though not all of them. The sample lists tens of thousands of clones, around 90% seen once, with roughly 15% in the top ten. This sample comprised peripheral blood, obtained before any cancer treatment. These receptors all come from a man between 35 and 75 years old with stage I squamous cell lung carcinoma.

This sequence joins TRBV29-1 and TRBJ2-5; a possible D gene is TRBD2 (5 bases). CDR1 is SQVTM, CDR2 ANQGSEA, per germline. The CDR3 has 10 amino acids. Trimming cost V 7 bases and J 4 bases, with 7 bases left between them. The CDR3 loop reads CSEGAETQYF. The CDR3, as DNA: TGCAGCGAGGGAGCAGAGACCCAGTACTTC. Based on the CDR3 plus reference TRBV29-1 and TRBJ2-5, the full variable domain is SAVISQKPSRDICQRGTSLTIQCQVDSQVTMMFWYRQQPGQSLTLIATANQGSEATYESGFVIDKFPISRPNLTFSTLTVSNMSPEDSSIYLCSEGAETQYFGPGTRLLVL.

The chain uses TRBV20-1 and TRBJ2-5; no clear D gene. This CDR3 region has 11 residues. Deletions cut 6 bases from V and 7 bases from J, with 12 bases between. Germline loops: CDR1 DFQATT, CDR2 SNEGSKA (reference sequence). CDR3 in amino acids: CSAPAPGTQYF. The DNA for the CDR3 is TGCAGTGCGCCGGCCCCAGGGACCCAGTACTTC.

This chain connects TRBV7-6 to TRBJ1-3, with D tentatively TRBD1 (5 bases). Trimming removed 3 bases from V and 3 bases from J, with 24 bases in between. The germline CDR1 and CDR2 sequences are SGHVS and FNYEAQ. The CDR3 covers 19 residues. The CDR3 loop reads CASSFVFREGALGGNTIYF. The CDR3 coding sequence is TGTGCCAGCAGCTTTGTTTTTCGAGAAGGGGCCTTGGGTGGAAACACCATATATTTT.

This CDR3 reads CASSLNSFGTEAFF. CDR3 DNA: TGTGCCAGCAGCTTAAACAGTTTTGGCACTGAAGCTTTCTTT. The rearrangement links TRBV7-2 to TRBJ1-1; D uncertain. The germline gives CDR1 SGHTA, CDR2 FQGNSA. V lost 2 bases to trimming and J lost 4 bases, with 11 bases between them. CDR3 length equals 14 residues.

In its sample, this clone was seen a few times. The chain recombines TRBV4-1 with TRBJ1-2, with 10 bases identical to TRBD1. The germline V gene encodes CDR1 MGHRA and CDR2 YSYEKL. The CDR3 runs to 16 residues. The V gene end was trimmed by 4 bases and the J gene end by 3 bases; junction bases not matched to a gene: 8. Here the CDR3 DNA reads TGCGCCAGCAGCCTAGTACCGGGACAGGGGTACTATGGCTACACCTTC. This gives the protein CASSLVPGQGYYGYTF.

The J gene is TRBJ2-7, the V gene TRBV5-1, with a possible D match to TRBD2 (5 bases). The V end was cut by 2 bases, the J end by 7 bases, with 19 bases between. CDR3 length: 15 amino acids. Germline V lookup: CDR1 SGHRS, CDR2 YFSETQ. The chain's CDR3 is CASSFTSSSTGEQYF. DNA for the CDR3: TGCGCCAGCAGCTTTACGAGTTCCTCTACGGGGGAGCAGTACTTC.

The gene calls are TRBV28 and TRBJ1-5; tentative D call: TRBD1 (6 bases). V gave up 3 bases and J gave up 3 bases, with 12 bases separating them. Germline V gene sequence: CDR1 MDHEN, CDR2 SYDVKM. The CDR3 has 15 amino acids. The chain's CDR3 is CASSLAGANNQPQHF. As DNA, the CDR3 is TGTGCCAGCAGTTTGGCAGGGGCTAACAATCAGCCCCAGCATTTT.

This rearrangement joins TRBV15 to TRBJ2-1; 8 nucleotides align to TRBD2. CDR1 and CDR2 (germline): LNHNV, YYDKDF (reference sequence). The V and J ends lost 3 bases and 8 bases, in that order; junction bases with no gene match: 12. The CDR3 has 16 residues. The CDR3 DNA reads as TGTGCCACCAGCAGCGCTCCGGGACTAGTCGGCGATGAGCAGTTCTTC. Translated, it gives CATSSAPGLVGDEQFF.

A few counts support this clone. The V and J genes are TRBV6-1 and TRBJ1-1; D perhaps matches TRBD1 (5 bases). The germline gives CDR1 MNHNS, CDR2 SASEGT. CDR3 length: 12 amino acids. V was clipped by 3 bases and J by 8 bases, with 10 bases between them. CDR3 region: CASSDQGMEAFF. The CDR3 nucleotides read TGTGCCAGCAGTGACCAGGGAATGGAAGCTTTCTTT.

The rearrangement links TRBV19 to TRBJ1-2, with 10 bases aligning to TRBD1. This CDR3 region has 16 residues. Trimming cost V 5 bases and J 7 bases; bases outside gene matches: 13. Germline CDR1 is LNHDA and CDR2 is SQIVND (reference sequence). The CDR3 loop reads CASSVNRDRGRLGYTF. DNA for the CDR3: TGTGCCAGTAGTGTCAACCGGGACAGGGGCAGACTTGGCTACACCTTC.

V usage is TRBV29-1 and J usage is TRBJ1-2, with 9 bases identical to TRBD1. CDR3 length: 13 residues. CDR1 is SQVTM, CDR2 ANQGSEA, per germline. The J segment lost 3 bases and the V segment lost 3 bases, leaving 2 bases of the junction unmatched. The CDR3 loop reads CSVDGQGYYGYTF. The CDR3 DNA is TGCAGCGTTGATGGACAGGGGTACTATGGCTACACCTTC.